A selection of T cell receptor beta chains follows, all from one sample in a study of T cells after yellow fever vaccination. TCRdb re-analysed the 5' RACE reads in MiXCR, keeping a single row per CDR3 protein. Of 100,000 to 150,000 distinct CDR3 sequences detected, around 9.8% appear once; the ten largest clones hold about two fifths. The sample was CD8+ T cells sorted from PBMCs, taken on the day of the yellow fever booster vaccination. The receptors stem from a young man who received the YFV17D yellow fever vaccine. The CDR3 runs from the conserved cysteine through the conserved F or W. D genes are given only for firm matches. Where a row states a size, it is once, few, many or the class of an expanded clone; other rows omit it.

V gene: TRBV4-2
D gene: NA
clone size: few
J gene: TRBJ2-1
CDR3 protein: CASSPRLHNEQFF
CDR3 DNA: TGTGCCAGCAGCCCCCGACTGCACAATGAGCAGTTCTTC

V gene: TRBV15
D gene: TRBD1
clone size: NA
J gene: TRBJ1-5
CDR3 protein: CATSRDLTGEGQPQHF
CDR3 DNA: TGTGCCACCAGCAGAGATCTCACAGGGGAGGGTCAGCCCCAGCATTTT

V gene: TRBV4-3
D gene: NA
clone size: few
J gene: TRBJ2-4
CDR3 protein: CASSQDLQWGTKNIQYF
CDR3 DNA: TGCGCCAGCAGCCAAGATCTCCAATGGGGGACCAAAAACATTCAGTACTTC

V gene: TRBV7-9
D gene: NA
clone size: NA
J gene: TRBJ1-2
CDR3 protein: CASSRGRVDGYTF
CDR3 DNA: TGTGCCAGCAGCCGAGGGAGGGTGGATGGCTACACCTTC

V gene: TRBV7-8
D gene: NA
clone size: NA
J gene: TRBJ2-5
CDR3 protein: CASSLEGGLTVETQYF
CDR3 DNA: TGTGCCAGCAGCTTAGAAGGGGGGCTCACCGTAGAGACCCAGTACTTC

V gene: TRBV6-2/TRBV6-3
D gene: NA
clone size: few
J gene: TRBJ2-1
CDR3 protein: CASNSALWGYEQFF
CDR3 DNA: TGTGCCAGCAATAGCGCTCTCTGGGGTTATGAGCAGTTCTTC

V gene: TRBV29-1
D gene: TRBD1
clone size: few
J gene: TRBJ1-6
CDR3 protein: CSARDRENSPLHF
CDR3 DNA: TGCAGCGCCCGGGACAGGGAAAATTCACCCCTCCACTTT

V gene: TRBV29-1
D gene: NA
clone size: NA
J gene: TRBJ1-2
CDR3 protein: CSSTTPDGYTF
CDR3 DNA: TGCAGCTCAACGACCCCGGATGGCTACACCTTC

V gene: TRBV6-1
D gene: NA
clone size: NA
J gene: TRBJ1-6
CDR3 protein: CASGRRAGNSPLHF
CDR3 DNA: TGTGCCAGCGGACGACGTGCGGGGAATTCGCCCCTCCACTTT

V gene: TRBV4-1
D gene: TRBD2
clone size: many
J gene: TRBJ2-5
CDR3 protein: CASSQVISGGVQETQYF
CDR3 DNA: TGCGCCAGCAGCCAAGTTATAAGCGGGGGAGTCCAAGAGACCCAGTACTTC

V gene: TRBV5-4
D gene: NA
clone size: NA
J gene: TRBJ1-2
CDR3 protein: CASSFLNLRDQGGGTF
CDR3 DNA: TGTGCCAGCAGCTTCCTTAACCTCCGGGACCAAGGAGGGGGCACCTTC

V gene: TRBV12-3/TRBV12-4
D gene: TRBD1
clone size: few
J gene: TRBJ1-5
CDR3 protein: CASSYRGSGDQPQHF
CDR3 DNA: TGTGCCAGCTCATACAGGGGGTCGGGCGATCAGCCCCAGCATTTT

V gene: TRBV6-2/TRBV6-3
D gene: NA
clone size: few
J gene: TRBJ1-5
CDR3 protein: CASRWTVTWPQHF
CDR3 DNA: TGTGCCAGCAGATGGACCGTTACCTGGCCCCAGCATTTT

V gene: TRBV27
D gene: NA
clone size: many
J gene: TRBJ1-1
CDR3 protein: CASSLSQGMPTEAFF
CDR3 DNA: TGTGCCAGCAGTTTATCCCAGGGAATGCCCACTGAAGCTTTCTTT

V gene: TRBV7-3
D gene: TRBD2
clone size: many
J gene: TRBJ2-3
CDR3 protein: CASSSIGGGGATDTQYF
CDR3 DNA: TGTGCCAGCAGCTCGATCGGGGGGGGCGGAGCGACAGATACGCAGTATTTT

V gene: TRBV19
D gene: NA
clone size: once
J gene: TRBJ2-6
CDR3 protein: CASSIVDRTSGANVLTF
CDR3 DNA: TGTGCCAGTAGTATAGTTGACAGGACCTCTGGGGCCAACGTCCTGACTTTC

V gene: TRBV11-2
D gene: NA
clone size: few
J gene: TRBJ2-7
CDR3 protein: CASKLGGEQYF
CDR3 DNA: TGTGCCAGCAAACTCGGTGGCGAGCAGTACTTC

V gene: TRBV29-1
D gene: TRBD2
clone size: NA
J gene: TRBJ2-5
CDR3 protein: CSVTTSGRTQETQYF
CDR3 DNA: TGCAGCGTGACTACTAGCGGTCGAACCCAAGAGACCCAGTACTTC

V gene: TRBV27
D gene: NA
clone size: NA
J gene: TRBJ1-1
CDR3 protein: CASSPHGFYTEAFF
CDR3 DNA: TGTGCCAGCAGTCCACATGGGTTTTACACTGAAGCTTTCTTT

V gene: TRBV4-1
D gene: NA
clone size: few
J gene: TRBJ1-5
CDR3 protein: CASSQGGSVSNQPQHF
CDR3 DNA: TGCGCCAGCAGCCAAGGTGGGTCGGTAAGCAATCAGCCCCAGCATTTT

V gene: TRBV6-2/TRBV6-3
D gene: TRBD1
clone size: NA
J gene: TRBJ2-2
CDR3 protein: CASAGTGATGELFF
CDR3 DNA: TGTGCCAGCGCCGGGACAGGGGCCACCGGGGAGCTGTTTTTT

V gene: TRBV11-2
D gene: NA
clone size: NA
J gene: TRBJ2-7
CDR3 protein: CASSLGAGPFYEQYF
CDR3 DNA: TGTGCCAGCAGCTTAGGTGCGGGACCCTTCTACGAGCAGTACTTC

V gene: TRBV5-1
D gene: NA
clone size: few
J gene: TRBJ2-1
CDR3 protein: CASSLVEGEQFF
CDR3 DNA: TGCGCCAGCAGCTTGGTTGAGGGTGAGCAGTTCTTC

V gene: TRBV12-3/TRBV12-4
D gene: NA
clone size: few
J gene: TRBJ1-2
CDR3 protein: CASSLGGSGYTF
CDR3 DNA: TGTGCCAGCAGTTTGGGGGGGAGTGGCTACACCTTC

V gene: TRBV29-1
D gene: TRBD1
clone size: few
J gene: TRBJ2-7
CDR3 protein: CSVVGPRDRDYEQYF
CDR3 DNA: TGCAGCGTTGTGGGACCCAGGGACAGGGACTACGAGCAGTACTTC

V gene: TRBV5-1
D gene: TRBD1
clone size: few
J gene: TRBJ1-1
CDR3 protein: CASSLAGQAEAFF
CDR3 DNA: TGCGCCAGCAGCTTGGCTGGACAGGCTGAAGCTTTCTTT

V gene: TRBV6-5
D gene: TRBD2
clone size: few
J gene: TRBJ2-3
CDR3 protein: CASSLRGARTDTQYF
CDR3 DNA: TGTGCCAGCAGTTTGCGGGGGGCCCGCACAGATACGCAGTATTTT

V gene: TRBV12-3/TRBV12-4
D gene: NA
clone size: many
J gene: TRBJ2-2
CDR3 protein: CASTLGFWELFF
CDR3 DNA: TGTGCCAGCACCTTGGGATTTTGGGAGCTGTTTTTT

V gene: TRBV18
D gene: NA
clone size: NA
J gene: TRBJ2-4
CDR3 protein: CASSPLGDRAAKNIQYF
CDR3 DNA: TGTGCCAGCTCACCGCTGGGGGATCGAGCGGCCAAAAACATTCAGTACTTC

V gene: TRBV9
D gene: TRBD1
clone size: few
J gene: TRBJ2-6
CDR3 protein: CASTPDRGPGANVLTF
CDR3 DNA: TGTGCCAGCACCCCAGACAGGGGGCCGGGGGCCAACGTCCTGACTTTC

V gene: TRBV27
D gene: NA
clone size: NA
J gene: TRBJ1-2
CDR3 protein: CASSPGPTEAYGYTF
CDR3 DNA: TGTGCCAGCAGTCCCGGGCCGACGGAGGCCTATGGCTACACCTTC

V gene: TRBV7-2
D gene: TRBD1
clone size: few
J gene: TRBJ1-5
CDR3 protein: CASSNMGQMKNQPQHF
CDR3 DNA: TGTGCCAGCAGCAATATGGGACAGATGAAAAATCAGCCCCAGCATTTT

V gene: TRBV11-3
D gene: NA
clone size: NA
J gene: TRBJ2-1
CDR3 protein: CASSTRGQDYNEQFF
CDR3 DNA: TGTGCCAGCAGCACACGGGGCCAAGACTACAATGAGCAGTTCTTC

V gene: TRBV6-5
D gene: TRBD2
clone size: NA
J gene: TRBJ2-3
CDR3 protein: CASSYSRGLAGGPDTQYF
CDR3 DNA: TGTGCCAGCAGTTACTCGAGAGGACTAGCGGGGGGCCCAGATACGCAGTATTTT

V gene: TRBV5-1
D gene: NA
clone size: NA
J gene: TRBJ2-5
CDR3 protein: CASSLNYRKETQYF
CDR3 DNA: TGCGCCAGCAGCTTGAATTACAGAAAAGAGACCCAGTACTTC

V gene: TRBV6-6
D gene: NA
clone size: few
J gene: TRBJ2-5
CDR3 protein: CASSYSVAPETQYF
CDR3 DNA: TGTGCCAGCAGTTACTCGGTAGCCCCAGAGACCCAGTACTTC

V gene: TRBV6-6
D gene: NA
clone size: NA
J gene: TRBJ2-3
CDR3 protein: CASRGPTGERFSTDTQYF
CDR3 DNA: TGTGCCAGCAGGGGACCGACCGGGGAGCGGTTTAGCACAGATACGCAGTATTTT

V gene: TRBV27
D gene: TRBD1
clone size: NA
J gene: TRBJ1-4
CDR3 protein: CASSLDRGRDGEKLFF
CDR3 DNA: TGTGCCAGCAGCCTCGACAGGGGGCGAGATGGTGAAAAACTGTTTTTT

V gene: TRBV4-3
D gene: NA
clone size: once
J gene: TRBJ2-1
CDR3 protein: CASSQVGFGGEQFF
CDR3 DNA: TGCGCCAGCAGCCAAGTCGGATTCGGAGGTGAGCAGTTCTTC

V gene: TRBV24-1
D gene: NA
clone size: NA
J gene: TRBJ2-2
CDR3 protein: CATSDTGELFF
CDR3 DNA: TGTGCCACCAGTGATACCGGGGAGCTGTTTTTT

V gene: TRBV2
D gene: NA
clone size: few
J gene: TRBJ2-1
CDR3 protein: CASTPFKGTYNEQFF
CDR3 DNA: TGTGCCAGCACCCCGTTTAAAGGAACGTACAATGAGCAGTTCTTC